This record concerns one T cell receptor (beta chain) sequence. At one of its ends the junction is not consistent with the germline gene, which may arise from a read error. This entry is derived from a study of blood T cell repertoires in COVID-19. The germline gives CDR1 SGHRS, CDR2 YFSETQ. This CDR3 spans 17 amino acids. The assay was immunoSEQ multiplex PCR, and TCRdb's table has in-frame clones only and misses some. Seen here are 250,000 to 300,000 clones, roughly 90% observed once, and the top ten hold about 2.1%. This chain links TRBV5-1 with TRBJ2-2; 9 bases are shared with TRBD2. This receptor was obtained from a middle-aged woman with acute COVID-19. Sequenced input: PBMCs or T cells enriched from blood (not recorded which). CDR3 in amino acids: CASSLVAGGPKTGELFF. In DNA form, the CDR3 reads TGCGCCAGCAGCTTGGTTGCGGGAGGGCCGAAGACCGGGGAGCTGTTTTTT.